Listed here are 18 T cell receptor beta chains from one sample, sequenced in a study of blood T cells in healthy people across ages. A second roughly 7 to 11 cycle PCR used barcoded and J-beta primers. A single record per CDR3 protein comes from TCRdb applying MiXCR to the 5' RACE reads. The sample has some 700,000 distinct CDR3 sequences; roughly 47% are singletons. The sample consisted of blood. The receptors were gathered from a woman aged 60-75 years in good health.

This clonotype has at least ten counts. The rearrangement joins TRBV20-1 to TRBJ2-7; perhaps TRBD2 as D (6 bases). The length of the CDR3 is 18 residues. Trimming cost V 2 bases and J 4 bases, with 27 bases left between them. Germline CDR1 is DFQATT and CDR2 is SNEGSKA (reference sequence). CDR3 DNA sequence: TGCAGTGCTAGACCTTCTCGCGGAGGGAGCCCAGATCGGTACGAGCAGTACTTC. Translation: CSARPSRGGSPDRYEQYF.

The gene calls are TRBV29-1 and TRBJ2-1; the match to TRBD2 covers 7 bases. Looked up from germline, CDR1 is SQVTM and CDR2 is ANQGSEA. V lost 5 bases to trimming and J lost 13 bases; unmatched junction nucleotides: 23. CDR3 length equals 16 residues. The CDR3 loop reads CSVKGTGGRYEGGQFF. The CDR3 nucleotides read TGCAGCGTTAAAGGGACTGGCGGGAGATACGAAGGAGGTCAGTTCTTC.

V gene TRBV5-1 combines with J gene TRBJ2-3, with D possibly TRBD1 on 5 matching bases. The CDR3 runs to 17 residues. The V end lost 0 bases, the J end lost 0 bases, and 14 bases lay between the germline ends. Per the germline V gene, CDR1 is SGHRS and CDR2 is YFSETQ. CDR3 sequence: CASSLVGWGVSTDTQYF. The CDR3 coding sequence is TGCGCCAGCAGCTTGGTCGGGTGGGGCGTTAGCACAGATACGCAGTATTTT. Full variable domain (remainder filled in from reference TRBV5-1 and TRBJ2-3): KAGVTQTPRYLIKTRGQQVTLSCSPISGHRSVSWYQQTPGQGLQFLFEYFSETQRNKGNFPGRFSGRQFSNSRSEMNVSTLELGDSALYLCASSLVGWGVSTDTQYFGPGTRLTVL.

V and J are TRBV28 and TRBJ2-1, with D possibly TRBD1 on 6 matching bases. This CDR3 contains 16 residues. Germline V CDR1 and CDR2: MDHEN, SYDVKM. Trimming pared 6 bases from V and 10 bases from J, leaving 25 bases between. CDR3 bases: TGTGCCAGCAGACTGGGGGCAGGAGAAAATAGTTACGAGCAGTTCTTC. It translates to CASRLGAGENSYEQFF.

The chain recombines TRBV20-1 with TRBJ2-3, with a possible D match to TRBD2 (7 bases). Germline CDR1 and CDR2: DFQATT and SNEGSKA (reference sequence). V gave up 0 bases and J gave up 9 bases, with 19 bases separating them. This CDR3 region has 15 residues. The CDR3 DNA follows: TGCAGTGCTAGAGAGCGGGGGCCCCTAAAGGTGACGCAGTATTTT. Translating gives CSARERGPLKVTQYF.

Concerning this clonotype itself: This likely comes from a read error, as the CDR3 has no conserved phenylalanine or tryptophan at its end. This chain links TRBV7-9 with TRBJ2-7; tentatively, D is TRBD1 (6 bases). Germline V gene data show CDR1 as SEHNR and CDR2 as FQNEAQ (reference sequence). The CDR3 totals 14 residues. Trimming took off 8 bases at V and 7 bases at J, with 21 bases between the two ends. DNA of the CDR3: TGTGCCAGCCCCCAGGGGAACTCCTACAATGAGCAGTACTTG. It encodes CASPQGNSYNEQYL.

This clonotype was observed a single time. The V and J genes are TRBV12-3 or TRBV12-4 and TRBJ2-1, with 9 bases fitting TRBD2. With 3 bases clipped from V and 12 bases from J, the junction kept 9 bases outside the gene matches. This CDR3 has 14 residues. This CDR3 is CASSLASGIVGQFF. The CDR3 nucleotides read TGTGCCAGCAGTTTGGCTAGCGGGATCGTCGGGCAGTTCTTC.

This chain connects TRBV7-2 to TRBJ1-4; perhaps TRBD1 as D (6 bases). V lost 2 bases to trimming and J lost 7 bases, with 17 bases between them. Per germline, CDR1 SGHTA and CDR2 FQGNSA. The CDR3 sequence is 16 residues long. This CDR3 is CASSLLGAGAGEKLFF. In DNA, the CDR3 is TGTGCCAGCAGCTTACTCGGGGCAGGGGCGGGTGAAAAACTGTTTTTT.

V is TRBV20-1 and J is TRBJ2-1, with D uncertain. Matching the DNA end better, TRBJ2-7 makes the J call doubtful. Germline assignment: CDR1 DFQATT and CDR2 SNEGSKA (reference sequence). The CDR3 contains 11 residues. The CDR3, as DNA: TGCAGTGCTAGACCAGACAATGAGCAGTACTTC. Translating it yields CSARPDNEQYF.

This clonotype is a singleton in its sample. CDR3 sequence reads: CASSYGTTVYGYTF. The CDR3 nucleotides read TGTGCCAGCAGTTACGGGACGACCGTCTATGGCTACACCTTC. The chain links TRBV6-5 to TRBJ1-2, with D perhaps TRBD1 (5 bases). This CDR3 spans 14 amino acids. The V end was cut by 2 bases, the J end by 4 bases, with 11 bases between. CDR1 and CDR2 from the germline V gene are MNHEY and SVGAGI.

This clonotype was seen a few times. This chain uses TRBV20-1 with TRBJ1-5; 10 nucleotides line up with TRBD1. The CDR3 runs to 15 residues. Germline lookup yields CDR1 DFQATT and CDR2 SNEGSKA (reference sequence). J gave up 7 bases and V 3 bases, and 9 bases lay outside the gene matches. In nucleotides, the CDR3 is TGCAGTGCTAGCATGGCAGGACAGGGGGAGCAGCCCCAGCATTTT. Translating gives CSASMAGQGEQPQHF.

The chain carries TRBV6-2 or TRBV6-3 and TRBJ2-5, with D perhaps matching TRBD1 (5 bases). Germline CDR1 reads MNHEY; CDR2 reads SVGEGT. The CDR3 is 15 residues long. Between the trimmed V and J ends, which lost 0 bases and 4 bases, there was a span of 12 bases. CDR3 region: CASSYSTTDLETQYF. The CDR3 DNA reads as TGTGCCAGCAGTTACTCGACGACAGACCTAGAGACCCAGTACTTC.

For the CDR3, the DNA is TGTGCCAGCAGTTCCTCCATCTCTGAAGCTTTCTTT. This codes for CASSSSISEAFF. This rearrangement joins TRBV12-3 or TRBV12-4 to TRBJ1-1; D is unresolved. This CDR3 region has 12 residues. Trimming left V 4 bases short and J 6 bases short, with 9 bases between.

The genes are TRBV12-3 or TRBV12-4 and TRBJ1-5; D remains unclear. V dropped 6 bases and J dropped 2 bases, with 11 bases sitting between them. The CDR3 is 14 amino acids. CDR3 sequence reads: CASRWHAGNQPQHF. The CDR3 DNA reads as TGTGCCAGCAGGTGGCACGCTGGCAATCAGCCCCAGCATTTT.

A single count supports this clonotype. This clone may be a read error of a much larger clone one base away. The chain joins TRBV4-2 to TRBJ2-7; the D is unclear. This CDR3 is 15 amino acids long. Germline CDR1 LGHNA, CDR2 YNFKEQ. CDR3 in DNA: TGTGCCGGCAGCCAAGAGCACACGGACGTCTACGAGCAGTACTTC. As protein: CAGSQEHTDVYEQYF.

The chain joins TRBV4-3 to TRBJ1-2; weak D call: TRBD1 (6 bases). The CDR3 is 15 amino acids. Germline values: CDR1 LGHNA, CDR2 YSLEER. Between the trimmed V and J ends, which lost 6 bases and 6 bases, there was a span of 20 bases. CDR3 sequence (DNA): TGCGCCAGCAGTCCTAAACCACAGGGCGGCGATGGCTACACCTTC. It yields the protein CASSPKPQGGDGYTF.

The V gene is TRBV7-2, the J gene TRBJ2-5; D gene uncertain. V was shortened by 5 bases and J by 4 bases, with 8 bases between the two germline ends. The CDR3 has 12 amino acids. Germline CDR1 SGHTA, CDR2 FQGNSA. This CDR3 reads CASSRERETQYF. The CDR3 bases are TGTGCCAGCAGCAGGGAAAGAGAGACCCAGTACTTC.

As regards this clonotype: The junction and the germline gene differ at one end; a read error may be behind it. CDR3 in amino acids: CSARGGQGPDTQYF. The CDR3 nucleotides read TGCAGTGCCAGAGGGGGACAGGGACCAGATACGCAGTATTTT. The rearrangement uses TRBV20-1 and TRBJ2-3, with 9 bases matching TRBD1. Germline assignment: CDR1 DFQATT and CDR2 SNEGSKA (reference sequence). The CDR3 length is 14 residues.